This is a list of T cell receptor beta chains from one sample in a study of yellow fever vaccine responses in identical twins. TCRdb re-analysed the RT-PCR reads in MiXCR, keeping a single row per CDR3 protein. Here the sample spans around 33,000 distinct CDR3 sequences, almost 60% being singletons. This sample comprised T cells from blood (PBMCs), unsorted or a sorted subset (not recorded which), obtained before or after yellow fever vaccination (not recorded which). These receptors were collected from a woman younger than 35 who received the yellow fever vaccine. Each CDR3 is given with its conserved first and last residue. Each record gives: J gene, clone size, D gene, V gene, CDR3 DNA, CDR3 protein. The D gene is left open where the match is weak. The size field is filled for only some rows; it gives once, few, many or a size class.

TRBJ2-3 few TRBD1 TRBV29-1 TGCAGCGTTGGCCCGGGACAGGGTGCTGATACGCAGTATTTT CSVGPGQGADTQYF
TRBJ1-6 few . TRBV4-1 TGCGCCAGCAGCCCCGAGGGGGATAAAAATTCACCCCTCCACTTT CASSPEGDKNSPLHF
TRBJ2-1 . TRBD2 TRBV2 TGTGCCAGCAGCCCCGGGACTACTCAATACAATGAGCAGTTCTTC CASSPGTTQYNEQFF
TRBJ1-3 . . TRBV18 TGTGCCAGCTCACCAACCCTCGGCTCTGGAAACACCATATATTTT CASSPTLGSGNTIYF
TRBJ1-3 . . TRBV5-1 TGCGCCAGCAGCTTGGACAGCTCTGGAAACACCATATATTTT CASSLDSSGNTIYF
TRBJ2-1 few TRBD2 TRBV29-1 TGCAGCGTCTCCTCCCGACTAGCGGATACCAATGAGCAGTTCTTC CSVSSRLADTNEQFF
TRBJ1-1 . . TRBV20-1 TGCAGTGCTAGAGATGGGGGGTGGAACACTGAAGCTTTCTTT CSARDGGWNTEAFF
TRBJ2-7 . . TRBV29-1 TGCAGCGTTCGGACTACGTACGAGCAGTACTTC CSVRTTYEQYF
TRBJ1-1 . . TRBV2 TGTGCCAGCAGCCTTATGGGACGGGGGGAAGCTTTCTTT CASSLMGRGEAFF
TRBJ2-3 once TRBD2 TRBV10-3 TGTGCCACCGACGCGCGGCTAGCGGGATCAGATACGCAGTATTTT CATDARLAGSDTQYF
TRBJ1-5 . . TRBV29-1 TGCAGCGTTGAATGGGGTTCGGGTCAGCCCCAGCATTTT CSVEWGSGQPQHF
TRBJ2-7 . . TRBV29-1 TGCAGCGCCGGGGGTCTTGGGTACGAGCAGTACTTC CSAGGLGYEQYF
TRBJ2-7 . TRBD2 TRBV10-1 TGCGCCAGCAGTCCCCTAGCGGCCCTGAGCTCCTACGAGCAGTACTTC CASSPLAALSSYEQYF
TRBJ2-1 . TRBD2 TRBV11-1 TGTGCCAGCAGCTTTTGGGGGGGGAACAATGAGCAGTTCTTC CASSFWGGNNEQFF
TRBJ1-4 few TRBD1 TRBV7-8 TGTGCCAGCAGCTTAGCTGGACAGGGCGGACCGGGACTGTTTTTT CASSLAGQGGPGLFF
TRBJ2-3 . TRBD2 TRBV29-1 TGCAGCGTTGGACTAGCGGTTAGCACAGATACGCAGTATTTT CSVGLAVSTDTQYF
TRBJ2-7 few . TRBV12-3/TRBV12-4 TGTGCCAGCAGTTTTAACAGGGCCTACGAGCAGTACTTC CASSFNRAYEQYF
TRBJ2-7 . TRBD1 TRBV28 TGTGCCAGCAGTTTGGGACAGGGGGCGCGCTACGAGCAGTACTTC CASSLGQGARYEQYF
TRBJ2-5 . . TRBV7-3 TGTGCCAGCAGCTTAACTAGGGGGGAAGAGACCCAGTACTTC CASSLTRGEETQYF
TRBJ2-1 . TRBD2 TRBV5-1 TGCGCCAGCAGCTTGACTAGCGGGGGTCCCTCCTACAATGAGCAGTTCTTC CASSLTSGGPSYNEQFF
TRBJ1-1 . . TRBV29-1 TGCAGCAACAGGAGGGGGAACACTGAAGCTTTCTTT CSNRRGNTEAFF
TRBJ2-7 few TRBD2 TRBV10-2 TGCGCCAGCAGGACTAGCGACCACGAGCAGTACTTC CASRTSDHEQYF
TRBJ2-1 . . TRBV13 TGTGCCAGCAGCCGTAGACAGCCCTCCTACAATGAGCAGTTCTTC CASSRRQPSYNEQFF
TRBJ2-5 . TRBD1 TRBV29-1 TGCAGCGCCTACAGGGGAGAGACCCAGTACTTC CSAYRGETQYF
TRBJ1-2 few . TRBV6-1 TGTGCCAGCAGTCTTCAGGGGTTGAATTATGGCTACACCTTC CASSLQGLNYGYTF
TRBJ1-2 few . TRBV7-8 TGTGCCAGCAGCTTTTCGGAGGGAGGGTTTTATGGCTACACCTTC CASSFSEGGFYGYTF
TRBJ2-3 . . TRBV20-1 TGCAGTGCTAGAATGACACCCGGAACAGATACGCAGTATTTT CSARMTPGTDTQYF
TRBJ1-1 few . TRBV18 TGTGCCAGTGCAAAAACAGGGAACACTGAAGCTTTCTTT CASAKTGNTEAFF